A selection of T cell receptor beta chains follows, all from one sample in a study of control samples from healthy donors and cancer patients. Measured with immunoSEQ multiplex PCR; TCRdb has only the in-frame clones, and not every one. The data hold approximately 94,000 clones, with about 81% observed a single time. Specimen: PBMCs. The receptors shown here come from an older man with lung cancer. The CDR3 runs from the conserved cysteine through the conserved F or W. Only part of the rows carry a size: once, few, many, or a class if the clone is expanded.

size,length,V,J,CDR3
.,15,TRBV7-3,TRBJ1-6,CASSLGGGNNSPLHF
.,10,TRBV30,TRBJ2-1,CASGGNEQFF
.,15,TRBV5-4,TRBJ2-1,CASSRGTDSPQGQFF
few,12,TRBV12-3/TRBV12-4,TRBJ1-2,CASSLGVNGYTF
.,11,TRBV12-2,TRBJ1-5,CASRRPPGKHF
.,16,TRBV11-3,TRBJ2-3,CASSLGHRVEEDTQYF
.,13,TRBV14,TRBJ1-1,CASSSGLNTEAFF
.,13,TRBV6-6,TRBJ2-3,CASSRNPPDTQYF
.,14,TRBV7-9,TRBJ1-4,CASSLVGGNEKLFF
once,12,TRBV24-1,TRBJ1-4,CATSDPSGKLFF
.,14,TRBV7-2,TRBJ1-1,CASTLTGLNTEAFF
.,14,TRBV20-1,TRBJ2-3,CSASREGGPDTQYF
.,16,TRBV6-1,TRBJ1-2,CASSEGGQGMGRGYTF
.,14,TRBV12-5,TRBJ1-5,CASGLGGYNQPQHF
.,17,TRBV5-8,TRBJ2-2,CASSLTGSWANTGELFF
.,15,TRBV11-3,TRBJ2-4,CASSPPDRAVNIQYF
once,13,TRBV19,TRBJ2-5,CASSPMSVETQYF
.,15,TRBV5-1,TRBJ2-2,CASSFREPGTGELFF